The 23 T cell receptor beta chains reported below all come from one sample, sequenced in a study of cytomegalovirus exposure and HLA in healthy donors. Primers included in the PCR were 60 Vbeta and 13 Jbeta primers. The table came from immunoSEQ multiplex PCR; TCRdb's copy has only in-frame clones and leaves some out. The sample holds 130,000 or so clones; about 81% are singletons and the top ten take approximately 2%. The sequencing sample was made of PBMCs. All receptors derive from a man in his forties in good health and CMV-seronegative.

The CDR3, as DNA: TGTGCCTGGAGTGATCAGGGTATTCACGAGCAGTACTTC. It translates to CAWSDQGIHEQYF. The chain joins TRBV30 to TRBJ2-7; D possibly corresponds to TRBD1 (5 bases). CDR3 length: 13 amino acids. Looked up from germline, CDR1 is GTSNPN and CDR2 is SVGIG (reference sequence). V was shortened by 1 base and J by 5 bases, with 12 bases between the two germline ends.

The chain links TRBV9 to TRBJ2-3, with D perhaps matching TRBD2 (6 bases). V gave up 2 bases and J gave up 5 bases, with 15 bases separating them. From germline, CDR1 is SGDLS and CDR2 YYNGEE. CDR3 size: 15 residues. CDR3 sequence: CASSVYGGEGDTQYF. CDR3 bases: TGTGCCAGCAGCGTTTACGGGGGAGAAGGAGATACGCAGTATTTT. Using reference TRBV9 and TRBJ2-3 for the parts outside the CDR3, the full variable domain is DSGVTQTPKHLITATGQRVTLRCSPRSGDLSVYWYQQSLDQGLQFLIQYYNGEERAKGNILERFSAQQFPDLHSELNLSSLELGDSALYFCASSVYGGEGDTQYFGPGTRLTVL.

The chain is built from TRBV4-3 and TRBJ2-3, with D perhaps TRBD1 (5 bases). This CDR3 has 15 residues. V gave up 2 bases and J gave up 9 bases, with 18 bases separating them. The germline gives CDR1 LGHNA, CDR2 YSLEER. The CDR3 here is CASSQTGSVGLTQYF. The CDR3 coding sequence is TGCGCCAGCAGCCAAACCGGGTCGGTGGGGCTCACGCAGTATTTT.

This clone was recorded only once. The chain links TRBV5-4 to TRBJ2-5, with 7 bases aligning to TRBD1. The CDR3 covers 16 residues. V shed 0 bases, J shed 3 bases, and the junction held 8 bases outside the gene matches. CDR1 SGHNT and CDR2 YYREEE come from the germline V gene (reference sequence). In DNA, the CDR3 is TGTGCCAGCAGCTTGGCCACAAGGGGGCGCGAAGAGACCCAGTACTTC. Translating it yields CASSLATRGREETQYF.

A remark on this clone: At one end, the junction sequence differs from germline, possibly due to a read error. This chain uses TRBV5-4 with TRBJ2-6; D is possibly TRBD1 (5 bases). Germline CDR1 and CDR2: SGHNT and YYREEE (reference sequence). CDR3 length: 14 residues. The CDR3 region has the DNA TGTGCCAGCAGCCGCAGCTCTGGGGCCAACGGCCTGACTTTC. It encodes CASSRSSGANGLTF. The whole variable domain, filled in from reference TRBV5-4 and TRBJ2-6, reads ETGVTQSPTHLIKTRGQQVTLRCSSQSGHNTVSWYQQALGQGPQFIFQYYREEENGRGNFPPRFSGLQFPNYSSELNVNALELDDSALYLCASSRSSGANGLTFGAGSRLTVL.

Comment on this clone: The junction departs from germline at one end; a sequencing error may be responsible. This chain connects TRBV15 to TRBJ2-4, with TRBD1 matching over 7 bases. The CDR3 totals 13 residues. CDR1 and CDR2 (germline): LNHNV, YYDKDF (reference sequence). This CDR3 reads CATSRGQGNSQYF. CDR3 nucleotides: TGTGCCACCAGCAGAGGACAGGGAAACAGTCAGTACTTC.

As for this clone: This same CDR3 is encoded by further DNA sequences in the sample. Here the CDR3 reads CASSYSSGNEQFF. CDR3 bases: TGTGCCAGCAGTTACTCGAGCGGCAATGAGCAGTTCTTC. The gene calls are TRBV6-5 and TRBJ2-1; the D gene is possibly TRBD2 (5 bases). CDR3 length: 13 amino acids. Germline-derived CDR1 and CDR2 are MNHEY and SVGAGI. V lost 0 bases, J lost 6 bases, and 6 bases lay in between.

The gene calls are TRBV6-4 and TRBJ2-6; 7 bases agree with TRBD1. This CDR3 has 17 residues. Germline CDR1 reads MRHNA; CDR2 reads SNTAGT. Germline trimming cut 7 bases from V and 0 bases from J; bases unmatched to any gene: 9. CDR3 coding DNA: TGTGCCAGCAATGGACAGGTGATTTCCTCTGGGGCCAACGTCCTGACTTTC. It codes for CASNGQVISSGANVLTF.

This clone occurred a few times. This chain joins TRBV15 and TRBJ1-5; D remains unclear. Germline V gene lookup returns CDR1 LNHNV and CDR2 YYDKDF (reference sequence). The CDR3 is made up of 15 amino acids. The V gene lost 0 bases and the J gene lost 9 bases, with 15 bases spanning the gap. CDR3 amino acids: CATSRDRPSPGPQHF. CDR3 nucleotides: TGTGCCACCAGCAGAGATCGCCCCTCGCCGGGGCCCCAGCATTTT. The variable domain in full, with the rest retrieved from reference TRBV15 and TRBJ1-5, is DAMVIQNPRYQVTQFGKPVTLSCSQTLNHNVMYWYQQKSSQAPKLLFHYYDKDFNNEADTPDNFQSRRPNTSFCFLDIRSPGLGDTAMYLCATSRDRPSPGPQHFGDGTRLSIL.

The chain has TRBV6-5 and TRBJ2-7; 7 nucleotides agree with TRBD1. CDR1 and CDR2 from the germline V gene are MNHEY and SVGAGI. The CDR3 is 14 residues long. V was pared by 6 bases and J by 6 bases, with 11 bases of the junction left unmatched. DNA of the CDR3: TGTGCCAGCAGGATACAGGGGAGTTTCTCCGAGCAGTACTTC. Protein product: CASRIQGSFSEQYF.

The chain joins TRBV30 to TRBJ2-7, with D possibly being TRBD2 (6 bases). The CDR3 spans 14 residues. CDR1 is GTSNPN and CDR2 is SVGIG in the germline V gene (reference sequence). Between the trimmed V and J ends, which lost 4 bases and 4 bases, there was a span of 17 bases. For the CDR3, the DNA is TGTGCCTGGATCCCCCCAGCGGGTGGGTACGAGCAGTACTTC. This translates into CAWIPPAGGYEQYF.

This chain joins TRBV11-2 and TRBJ2-5, with 13 bases lining up with TRBD2. The germline V gene has CDR1 SGHAT and CDR2 FQNNGV. The CDR3 is made up of 16 amino acids. The V gene end was trimmed by 5 bases and the J gene end by 5 bases; junction bases not matched to a gene: 8. The CDR3 spells CASSTGLAGDRETQYF. The DNA of the CDR3 is TGTGCCAGCAGCACCGGACTAGCGGGAGATCGGGAGACCCAGTACTTC.

The V and J genes are TRBV27 and TRBJ1-6; no clear D gene. Trimming took 6 bases from V and 0 from J, leaving 6 bases between them. The V gene's germline CDR1 is MNHEY and CDR2 SMNVEV (reference sequence). The CDR3 totals 14 residues. The CDR3 DNA follows: TGTGCCAGCAGGTGGAGCTCCTATAATTCACCCCTCCACTTT. It yields the protein CASRWSSYNSPLHF.

V gene TRBV6-5 combines with J gene TRBJ2-1; TRBD1 is a possible D gene (5 bases). Germline CDR1 and CDR2: MNHEY and SVGAGI. The CDR3 is 13 amino acids. V was shortened by 6 bases and J by 6 bases, with 12 bases between the two germline ends. The CDR3 nucleotides are TGTGCCAGCAGGCCCCCCAGGGTCAATGAGCAGTTCTTC. Its translation: CASRPPRVNEQFF.

The chain joins TRBV10-3 to TRBJ1-6; 9 bases match TRBD1. J was trimmed by 8 bases and V by 6 bases; bases with no gene match: 2. The V gene's germline CDR1 is ENHRY and CDR2 SYGVKD. This CDR3 is built from 13 residues. CDR3 sequence reads: CAIRTGGDSPLHF. CDR3 nucleotide sequence: TGTGCCATCAGGACAGGGGGGGATTCACCCCTCCACTTT.

This clone occurred a few times. V gene TRBV4-1 combines with J gene TRBJ2-1, with TRBD2 identical over 9 bases. From germline, CDR1 is MGHRA and CDR2 YSYEKL. CDR3 length equals 16 residues. After removal of 3 bases from V and 4 bases from J, the junction contained 7 bases not matched to a gene. The CDR3 DNA is TGCGCCAGCAGCCATATAAGACTAGCGGTATACAATGAGCAGTTCTTC. Protein: CASSHIRLAVYNEQFF.

This clone was seen just once. V and J are TRBV5-1 and TRBJ1-5, with D unclear. Germline V gives CDR1 SGHRS, CDR2 YFSETQ. The CDR3 totals 15 residues. Trimming cost V 0 bases and J 2 bases, with 9 bases left between them. This CDR3 reads CASSLGGVGNQPQHF. DNA of the CDR3: TGCGCCAGCAGCTTGGGCGGGGTGGGCAATCAGCCCCAGCATTTT.

This chain connects TRBV5-4 to TRBJ1-2; a weak D match, TRBD1 (6 bases). The CDR3 consists of 13 residues. The germline V gene has CDR1 SGHNT and CDR2 YYREEE (reference sequence). V was shortened by 5 bases and J by 4 bases, with 12 bases between the two germline ends. DNA for the CDR3: TGTGCCAGCAGTTCGGGGGGGCCCTATGGCTACACCTTC. Encoded protein: CASSSGGPYGYTF.

This clone was detected once. The V and J genes are TRBV30 and TRBJ2-3; D remains unclear. The ends were cut back, 6 bases at V and 0 bases at J, with 4 bases in the middle. The germline V gene encodes CDR1 GTSNPN and CDR2 SVGIG (reference sequence). This CDR3 comprises 11 residues. CDR3 sequence: CACTSTDTQYF. In DNA, the CDR3 is TGTGCCTGTACAAGCACAGATACGCAGTATTTT.

The chain is built from TRBV18 and TRBJ2-7; TRBD1 matches at 7 bases. J lost 3 bases, V lost 3 bases, and 5 bases had no gene match. CDR3 length: 14 residues. Germline V gene lookup returns CDR1 KGHSH and CDR2 LQKENI. CDR3 region: CASSPRQGVYEQYF. The DNA of the CDR3 is TGTGCCAGCTCACCCCGGCAGGGGGTCTACGAGCAGTACTTC. The entire variable domain, with the rest obtained from reference TRBV18 and TRBJ2-7, is as follows: NAGVMQNPRHLVRRRGQEARLRCSPMKGHSHVYWYRQLPEEGLKFMVYLQKENIIDESGMPKERFSAEFPKEGPSILRIQQVVRGDSAAYFCASSPRQGVYEQYFGPGTRLTVT.

This clone appeared once. The chain is built from TRBV2 and TRBJ1-6; no clear D gene. Looked up from germline, CDR1 is SNHLY and CDR2 is FYNNEI. Trimming took off 3 bases at V and 10 bases at J, with 13 bases between the two ends. The CDR3 runs 14 residues. The CDR3 reads CASSDLSRSSPLHF. In DNA form, the CDR3 reads TGTGCCAGCAGTGATCTTTCGCGTAGCTCACCCCTCCACTTT. Complete variable domain (other parts from reference TRBV2 and TRBJ1-6): EPEVTQTPSHQVTQMGQEVILRCVPISNHLYFYWYRQILGQKVEFLVSFYNNEISEKSEIFDDQFSVERPDGSNFTLKIRSTKLEDSAMYFCASSDLSRSSPLHFGNGTRLTVT.

The genes are TRBV28 and TRBJ2-1; possibly TRBD2 for D (6 bases). The CDR3 is 14 residues long. Germline-derived CDR1 and CDR2 are MDHEN and SYDVKM. V lost 10 bases to trimming and J lost 5 bases, with 18 bases between them. The CDR3 DNA sequence: TGTGCCACCTCTGGGGGGAGTACCAACAATGAGCAGTTCTTC. It translates to CATSGGSTNNEQFF.

V is TRBV7-2 and J is TRBJ1-1, with TRBD1 as a possible D gene (5 bases). The V end lost 0 bases, the J end lost 4 bases, and 9 bases lay between the germline ends. The germline V gene encodes CDR1 SGHTA and CDR2 FQGNSA. This CDR3 spans 14 amino acids. CDR3 in DNA: TGTGCCAGCAGCTTAGCAGCGGGGGTCACTGAAGCTTTCTTT. Protein: CASSLAAGVTEAFF.